Each of the 15 T cell receptor beta chains below was sequenced from the same sample in a study of blood T cell repertoires in COVID-19. Clones were read by immunoSEQ multiplex PCR, and TCRdb kept only the in-frame ones, dropping some. The sample has around 300,000 clones, approximately 91% seen once. The sample consisted of peripheral blood. The receptors come from a man between 50 and 59 years old with acute or convalescent COVID-19.

In its sample, this clone was seen a few times. The chain joins TRBV27 to TRBJ1-2, with D hard to call. Germline V lookup: CDR1 MNHEY, CDR2 SMNVEV (reference sequence). This CDR3 is 13 amino acids long. V was clipped by 2 bases and J by 8 bases, with 12 bases between them. CDR3 protein: CASSLTRTGGYTF. Here the CDR3 DNA reads TGTGCCAGCAGTTTAACCCGTACGGGAGGCTACACCTTC.

The CDR3 sequence: CASSRPGIQYNEQFF. The CDR3 nucleotides read TGTGCCAGCAGCCGCCCAGGGATCCAATACAATGAGCAGTTCTTC. The V gene is TRBV7-9, the J gene TRBJ2-1, with D perhaps matching TRBD1 (5 bases). Trimming left V 5 bases short and J 4 bases short, with 15 bases between. The CDR3 is 15 residues long. Per germline, CDR1 SEHNR and CDR2 FQNEAQ (reference sequence).

The chain recombines TRBV11-2 with TRBJ1-6; D possibly corresponds to TRBD1 (6 bases). The CDR3 length is 12 residues. The V end was cut by 10 bases, the J end by 7 bases, with 11 bases between. CDR1 is SGHAT and CDR2 is FQNNGV in the germline V gene. CDR3 protein: CATRTVNSPLHF. The CDR3 nucleotides are TGTGCCACCAGGACAGTAAATTCACCCCTCCACTTT.

This chain connects TRBV10-1 to TRBJ2-7; maybe TRBD1 (6 bases). V was clipped by 3 bases and J by 6 bases, with 9 bases between them. The CDR3 runs to 12 residues. CDR1 and CDR2 (germline): WNHNN, SYGVQD (reference sequence). DNA for the CDR3: TGCGCCAGCAGTGAACAGGGATCCGAGCAGTACTTC. Protein sequence: CASSEQGSEQYF.

This chain uses TRBV5-1 with TRBJ2-4; the match to TRBD1 covers 7 bases. Germline trimming cut 4 bases from V and 7 bases from J; bases unmatched to any gene: 20. This CDR3 is 18 amino acids long. The germline gives CDR1 SGHRS, CDR2 YFSETQ. CDR3 residues: CASSVGVRGGVRQNIQYF. The CDR3 region has the DNA TGCGCCAGCAGCGTGGGGGTGAGAGGGGGCGTTAGGCAGAACATTCAGTACTTC.

The chain is built from TRBV2 and TRBJ2-7; D might be TRBD1 (5 bases). The CDR3 consists of 12 residues. The V end lost 4 bases, the J end lost 3 bases, and 7 bases lay between the germline ends. The germline V gene encodes CDR1 SNHLY and CDR2 FYNNEI. CDR3 loop: CASSAGLYEQYF. CDR3 DNA: TGTGCCAGCAGTGCAGGGCTCTACGAGCAGTACTTC.

The table lists this clone with a count of one. This chain links TRBV20-1 with TRBJ2-3, with 9 bases identical to TRBD2. V gave up 3 bases and J gave up 0 bases; unmatched junction bases: 10. The germline CDR1 and CDR2 sequences are DFQATT and SNEGSKA (reference sequence). This CDR3 region has 17 residues. The CDR3 DNA reads TGCAGTGCTAGTCCCTCTTTAGCGGGGGTTAGCACAGATACGCAGTATTTT. It encodes CSASPSLAGVSTDTQYF.

The V and J genes are TRBV18 and TRBJ1-5; no clear D. Germline V CDR1 and CDR2: KGHSH, LQKENI. The ends were cut back, 4 bases at V and 6 bases at J, with 13 bases in the middle. The length of the CDR3 is 14 residues. CDR3 amino acids: CASSQSPEGQPQHF. CDR3 DNA: TGTGCCAGCTCACAGAGCCCGGAGGGTCAGCCCCAGCATTTT. The entire variable domain, with the rest obtained from reference TRBV18 and TRBJ1-5, is as follows: NAGVMQNPRHLVRRRGQEARLRCSPMKGHSHVYWYRQLPEEGLKFMVYLQKENIIDESGMPKERFSAEFPKEGPSILRIQQVVRGDSAAYFCASSQSPEGQPQHFGDGTRLSIL.

The genes are TRBV27 and TRBJ2-3; tentative D call: TRBD2 (6 bases). The CDR3 sequence is 15 residues long. The V and J ends lost 5 bases and 5 bases respectively, with 17 bases between them. Germline V gene sequence: CDR1 MNHEY, CDR2 SMNVEV (reference sequence). CDR3 sequence: CASSPRGTGEDTQYF. The CDR3 nucleotides are TGTGCCAGCAGTCCTCGGGGAACGGGGGAAGATACGCAGTATTTT.

This clone has a handful of counts. The rearrangement uses TRBV5-1 and TRBJ2-7; 15 bases are shared with TRBD2. The V segment lost 4 bases and the J segment 3 bases; nucleotides outside the gene matches: 5. CDR3 size: 16 residues. Germline lookup yields CDR1 SGHRS and CDR2 YFSETQ. CDR3 protein: CASSPGTSGGRYEQYF. CDR3 DNA: TGCGCCAGCAGCCCCGGGACTAGCGGGGGGCGCTACGAGCAGTACTTC.

The V call is TRBV7-9, the J call TRBJ2-5, with 7 bases lining up with TRBD1. This CDR3 region has 14 residues. V gave up 4 bases and J gave up 1 base; unmatched junction bases: 3. CDR1 is SEHNR, CDR2 FQNEAQ, per germline (reference sequence). CDR3 coding DNA: TGTGCCAGCAGCTCTAACAGGGGCCAAGAGACCCAGTACTTC. Translation: CASSSNRGQETQYF. The full variable domain, with the rest looked up from reference TRBV7-9 and TRBJ2-5, is DTGVSQNPRHKITKRGQNVTFRCDPISEHNRLYWYRQTLGQGPEFLTYFQNEAQLEKSRLLSDRFSAERPKGSFSTLEIQRTEQGDSAMYLCASSSNRGQETQYFGPGTRLLVL.

This clone has a single count. V and J are TRBV5-5 and TRBJ2-1; D is ambiguous. The CDR3 is made up of 15 amino acids. V lost 1 base and J 2 bases, leaving 10 bases between the germline ends. Germline V gives CDR1 SGHKS, CDR2 YYEKEE (reference sequence). The CDR3 DNA sequence: TGTGCCAGCAGCTTGTACACTGGGCCCTACAATGAGCAGTTCTTC. As protein: CASSLYTGPYNEQFF.

The DNA for the CDR3 is TGTGCCAGCAGCTTAGCGCGCGAACTCCACTCTGGGGCCAACGTCCTGACTTTC. The encoded protein is CASSLARELHSGANVLTF. The chain has TRBV7-9 and TRBJ2-6; D remains ambiguous. Trimming shortened V by 0 bases and J by 0 bases, and 12 bases separated the two germline ends. The CDR3 contains 18 residues. Looked up from germline, CDR1 is SEHNR and CDR2 is FQNEAQ (reference sequence).

The chain carries TRBV19 and TRBJ2-7, with D unresolved. Trimming shortened V by 2 bases and J by 6 bases, and 8 bases separated the two germline ends. The V gene's germline CDR1 is LNHDA and CDR2 SQIVND (reference sequence). The CDR3 extends over 12 amino acids. The CDR3 region is CASSIYPGEQYF. The CDR3 nucleotides read TGTGCCAGTAGTATATACCCGGGCGAGCAGTACTTC.

Of note for this clone: The sample contains more than one DNA sequence encoding this CDR3. The rearrangement links TRBV3-1 (or the pseudogene TRBV3-2) to TRBJ1-1, with a tentative D call TRBD1 (5 bases). The CDR3 contains 14 residues. V was trimmed by 4 bases and J by 2 bases, leaving 11 bases between them. Germline CDR1 LGHDT, CDR2 YNNKEL (reference sequence). The CDR3 nucleotides are TGTGCCAGCAGCCTCAGACAGCAAAACACTGAAGCTTTCTTT. It encodes CASSLRQQNTEAFF.